This TCR beta chain was recovered during a study of blood T cell repertoires in COVID-19. The repertoire was sequenced with immunoSEQ multiplex PCR; TCRdb's copy has only in-frame clones and lacks some. Altogether some 200,000 clones are present, about 90% being singletons, with the ten largest covering approximately 1.2%. V lost 6 bases and J lost 6; bases outside the gene matches: 3. The CDR3 spans 13 residues. Germline CDR1 and CDR2: MNHEY and SMNVEV (reference sequence). The gene calls are TRBV27 and TRBJ2-3; 10 nucleotides line up with TRBD2. Sample: peripheral blood. This TCR came from a man aged 25-45 years with acute or convalescent COVID-19. The CDR3 DNA is TGTGCCAGCAGGGGACTAGCGTCCGATACGCAGTATTTT. Translated, it gives CASRGLASDTQYF.